This TCR beta chain was profiled in a study of blood T cell repertoires in COVID-19. Study-level background: From T cells, B-cell-depleted T cells, or PBMCs came the material, which was cDNA or gDNA.

Authors' analysis steps: Amplified reference gene primers provided the basis for estimating nucleated cell counts. Data came from immunoSEQ multiplex PCR; TCRdb stores just in-frame clones and leaves some out. The V and J calls and clone size are taken from that table; D and trimming were inferred from the DNA. Of about 240,000 clones listed, more than 75% are singletons. Recruitment covered under 25 US areas and drew participants whose ages spanned about 18 to 100 years. Participants' own reports of clinical history determined their cohort assignment. With V trimmed by 5 bases and J by 3 bases, 6 bases remained unmatched. The CDR3 sequence is 15 residues long. Looked up from germline, CDR1 is KGHSH and CDR2 is LQKENI.

Sequencing input: PBMCs or T cells enriched from blood (not recorded which). The genes are TRBV18 and TRBJ2-5; the match to TRBD2 covers 10 bases. The clonotype was recovered from a middle-aged woman with acute COVID-19. The CDR3 DNA sequence: TGTGCCAGCTCAATCGGAGCGGGAGGGGAAGAGACCCAGTACTTC. This sequence encodes CASSIGAGGEETQYF.